The 6 T cell receptor beta chains below come from one sample, sequenced in a study of cytomegalovirus exposure and HLA in healthy donors. 60 Vbeta and 13 Jbeta primers were used in PCR. This table comes from immunoSEQ multiplex PCR, and its TCRdb copy is limited to in-frame clones, with some not included. The sample holds under 150,000 clones; roughly 84% are singletons and the top ten take approximately 2.5%. The sequencing input was PBMCs. The receptors were gathered from a man in his forties or fifties in good health and CMV-seronegative.

The gene calls are TRBV9 and TRBJ1-1; unclear D gene. Trimming shortened V by 5 bases and J by 1 base, and 12 bases separated the two germline ends. This CDR3 spans 14 amino acids. Germline assignment: CDR1 SGDLS and CDR2 YYNGEE. The CDR3, as DNA: TGTGCCAGCAGTTTGACACCCCAGAACACTGAAGCTTTCTTT. This sequence encodes CASSLTPQNTEAFF.

This sequence joins TRBV4-3 and TRBJ2-5; D unresolved. The CDR3 is made up of 12 amino acids. The V and J ends lost 0 bases and 7 bases respectively, with 6 bases between them. CDR1 LGHNA and CDR2 YSLEER come from the germline V gene. CDR3 in amino acids: CASSQDRVTQYF. The CDR3 DNA sequence: TGCGCCAGCAGCCAAGATCGAGTGACCCAGTACTTC.

The chain combines TRBV29-1 with TRBJ1-4, with D possibly TRBD1 on 5 matching bases. Trimming removed 3 bases from V and 7 bases from J, with 12 bases in between. This CDR3 has 13 residues. Germline V CDR1 and CDR2: SQVTM, ANQGSEA. CDR3 sequence (DNA): TGCAGCGTTGAGCGCCTAACAGGTGAAAAACTGTTTTTT. Translation gives CSVERLTGEKLFF.

The chain employs TRBV29-1 and TRBJ2-5; TRBD2 might be the D (6 bases). There are 12 residues in the CDR3. V dropped 6 bases and J dropped 2 bases, with 10 bases sitting between them. Looked up from germline, CDR1 is SQVTM and CDR2 is ANQGSEA. The chain's CDR3 is CSVVGLQETQYF. The CDR3 region has the DNA TGCAGCGTCGTGGGACTTCAAGAGACCCAGTACTTC.

This chain connects TRBV7-9 to TRBJ1-6; 7 nucleotides align to TRBD1. The V and J ends lost 5 bases and 11 bases, in that order; junction bases with no gene match: 6. The CDR3 has 13 residues. Per germline, CDR1 SEHNR and CDR2 FQNEAQ (reference sequence). The CDR3 is CASSPTGVAPLHF. CDR3 coding DNA: TGTGCCAGCAGCCCCACAGGGGTTGCACCCCTCCACTTT. Variable domain in full (rest from reference TRBV7-9 and TRBJ1-6): DTGVSQNPRHKITKRGQNVTFRCDPISEHNRLYWYRQTLGQGPEFLTYFQNEAQLEKSRLLSDRFSAERPKGSFSTLEIQRTEQGDSAMYLCASSPTGVAPLHFGNGTRLTVT.

V is TRBV14 and J is TRBJ2-7, with D unresolved. The V and J ends lost 0 bases and 9 bases respectively, with 9 bases between them. Germline V lookup: CDR1 SGHDN, CDR2 FVKESK. This CDR3 contains 12 residues. CDR3: CASSQDFGAQYF. DNA for the CDR3: TGTGCCAGCAGCCAAGATTTCGGTGCGCAGTACTTC.